This T cell receptor beta chain was captured in a study of blood T cell repertoires in COVID-19. Trimming removed 3 bases from V and 4 bases from J, with 13 bases in between. The CDR3 spans 13 residues. Germline loops: CDR1 DFQATT, CDR2 SNEGSKA (reference sequence). Assay used: immunoSEQ multiplex PCR; TCRdb lists only in-frame clones, some missing. The data contain tens of thousands of clones, 75% to 95% of them singletons. The rearrangement links TRBV20-1 to TRBJ2-7, with D perhaps TRBD2 (6 bases). Sequencing was performed on peripheral blood. This clonotype was sampled from a human donor with active COVID-19. The donor label of this sample is uncertain. CDR3 amino acids: CSASKLALYEQYF. CDR3 DNA sequence: TGCAGTGCTAGTAAACTAGCTTTGTACGAGCAGTACTTC.